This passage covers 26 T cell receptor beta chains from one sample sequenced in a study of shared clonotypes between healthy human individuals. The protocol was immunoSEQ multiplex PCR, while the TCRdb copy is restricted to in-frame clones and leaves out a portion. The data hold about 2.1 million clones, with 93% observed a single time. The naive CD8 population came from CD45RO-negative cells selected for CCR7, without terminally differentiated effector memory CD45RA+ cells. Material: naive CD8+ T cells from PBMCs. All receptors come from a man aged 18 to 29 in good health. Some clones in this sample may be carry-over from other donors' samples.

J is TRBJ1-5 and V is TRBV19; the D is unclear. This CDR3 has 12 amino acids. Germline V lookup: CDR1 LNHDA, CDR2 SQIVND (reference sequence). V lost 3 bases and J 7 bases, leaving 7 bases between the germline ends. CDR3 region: CASSIASQPQHF. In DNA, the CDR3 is TGTGCCAGTAGTATTGCATCCCAGCCCCAGCATTTT.

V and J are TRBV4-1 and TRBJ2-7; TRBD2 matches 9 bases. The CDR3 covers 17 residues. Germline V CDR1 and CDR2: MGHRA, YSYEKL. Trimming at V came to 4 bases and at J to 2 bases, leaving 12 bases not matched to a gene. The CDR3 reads CASSPVWREGTPYEQYF. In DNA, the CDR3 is TGCGCCAGCAGCCCGGTGTGGCGGGAGGGGACCCCCTACGAGCAGTACTTC.

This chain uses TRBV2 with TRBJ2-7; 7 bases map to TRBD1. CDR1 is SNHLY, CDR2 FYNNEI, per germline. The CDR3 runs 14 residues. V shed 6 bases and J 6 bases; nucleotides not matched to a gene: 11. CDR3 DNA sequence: TGTGCCAGCAGCTCCGGGACAGAGCTGGGCGAGCAGTACTTC. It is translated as CASSSGTELGEQYF.

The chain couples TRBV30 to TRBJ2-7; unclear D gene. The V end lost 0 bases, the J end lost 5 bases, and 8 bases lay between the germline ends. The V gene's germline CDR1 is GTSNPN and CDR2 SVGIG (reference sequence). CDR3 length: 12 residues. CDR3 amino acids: CAWSVILDEQYF. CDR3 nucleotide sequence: TGTGCCTGGAGTGTAATTTTGGACGAGCAGTACTTC.

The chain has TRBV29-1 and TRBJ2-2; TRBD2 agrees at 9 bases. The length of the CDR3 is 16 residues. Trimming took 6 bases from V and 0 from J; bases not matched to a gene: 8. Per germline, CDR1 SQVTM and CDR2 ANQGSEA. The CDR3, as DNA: TGCAGCGTGGTTATTGTAGCGGGAGCGAACACCGGGGAGCTGTTTTTT. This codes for CSVVIVAGANTGELFF.

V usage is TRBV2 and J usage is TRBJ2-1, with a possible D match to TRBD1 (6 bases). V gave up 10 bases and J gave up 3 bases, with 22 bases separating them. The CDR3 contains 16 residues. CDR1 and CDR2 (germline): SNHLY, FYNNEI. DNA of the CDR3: TGTGCCAACAGGGCCCGCGATGAGGGCCTCTACAATGAGCAGTTCTTC. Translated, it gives CANRARDEGLYNEQFF.

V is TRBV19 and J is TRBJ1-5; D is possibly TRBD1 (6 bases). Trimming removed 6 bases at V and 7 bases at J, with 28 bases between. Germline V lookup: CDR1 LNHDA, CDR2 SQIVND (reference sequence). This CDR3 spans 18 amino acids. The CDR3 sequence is CASSDPDAKQGSQQPQHF. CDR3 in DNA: TGTGCCAGTAGCGACCCAGATGCCAAACAGGGCTCCCAACAGCCCCAGCATTTT.

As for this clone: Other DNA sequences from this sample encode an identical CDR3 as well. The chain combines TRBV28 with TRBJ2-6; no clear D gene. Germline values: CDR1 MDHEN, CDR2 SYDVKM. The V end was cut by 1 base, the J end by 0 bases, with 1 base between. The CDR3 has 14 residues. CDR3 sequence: CASSLYSGANVLTF. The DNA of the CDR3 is TGTGCCAGCAGTTTATACTCTGGGGCCAACGTCCTGACTTTC. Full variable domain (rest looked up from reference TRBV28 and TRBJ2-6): DVKVTQSSRYLVKRTGEKVFLECVQDMDHENMFWYRQDPGLGLRLIYFSYDVKMKEKGDIPEGYSVSREKKERFSLILESASTNQTSMYLCASSLYSGANVLTFGAGSRLTVL.

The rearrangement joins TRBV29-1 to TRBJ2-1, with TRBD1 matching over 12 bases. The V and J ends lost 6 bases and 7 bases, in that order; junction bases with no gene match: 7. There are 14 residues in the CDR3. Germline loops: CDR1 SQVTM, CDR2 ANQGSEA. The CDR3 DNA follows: TGCAGCGTGGGGGACAGGGGGCTTAAAAATGAGCAGTTCTTC. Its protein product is CSVGDRGLKNEQFF.

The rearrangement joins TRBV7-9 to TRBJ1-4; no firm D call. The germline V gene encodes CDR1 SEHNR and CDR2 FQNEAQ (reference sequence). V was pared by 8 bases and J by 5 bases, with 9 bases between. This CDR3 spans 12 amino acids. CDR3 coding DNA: TGTGCCAGCCACGGGGTCAATGAAAAACTGTTTTTT. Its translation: CASHGVNEKLFF.

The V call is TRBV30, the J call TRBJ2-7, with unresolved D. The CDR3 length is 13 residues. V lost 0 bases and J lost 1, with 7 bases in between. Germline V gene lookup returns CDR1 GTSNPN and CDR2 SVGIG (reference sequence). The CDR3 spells CAWSVIDSYEQYF. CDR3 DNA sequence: TGTGCCTGGAGTGTGATAGATTCCTACGAGCAGTACTTC.

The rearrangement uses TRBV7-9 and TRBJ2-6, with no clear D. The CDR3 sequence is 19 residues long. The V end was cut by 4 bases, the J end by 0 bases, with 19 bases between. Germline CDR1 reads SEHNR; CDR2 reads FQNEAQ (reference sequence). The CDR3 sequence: CASSSKSPPGLSGANVLTF. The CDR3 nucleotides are TGTGCCAGCAGCTCAAAAAGCCCGCCGGGCCTCTCTGGGGCCAACGTCCTGACTTTC.

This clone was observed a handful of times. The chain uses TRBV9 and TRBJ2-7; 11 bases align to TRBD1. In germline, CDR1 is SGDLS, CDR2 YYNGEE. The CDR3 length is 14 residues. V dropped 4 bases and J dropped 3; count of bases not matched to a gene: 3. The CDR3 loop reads CASSKGQGVYEQYF. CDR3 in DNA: TGTGCCAGCAGCAAGGGACAGGGGGTCTACGAGCAGTACTTC.

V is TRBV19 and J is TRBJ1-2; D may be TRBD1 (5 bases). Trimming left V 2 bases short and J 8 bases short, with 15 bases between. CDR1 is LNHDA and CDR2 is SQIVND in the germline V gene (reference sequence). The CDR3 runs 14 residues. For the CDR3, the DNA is TGTGCCAGTAGTATACAGGGTAGTCCGTTGGGCTACACCTTC. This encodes CASSIQGSPLGYTF.

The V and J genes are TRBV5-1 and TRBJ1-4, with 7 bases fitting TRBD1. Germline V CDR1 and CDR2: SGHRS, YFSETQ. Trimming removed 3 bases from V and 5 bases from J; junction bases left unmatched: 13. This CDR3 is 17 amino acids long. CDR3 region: CASSWLTGPTGNEKLFF. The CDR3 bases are TGCGCCAGCAGCTGGCTGACAGGGCCCACAGGGAATGAAAAACTGTTTTTT.

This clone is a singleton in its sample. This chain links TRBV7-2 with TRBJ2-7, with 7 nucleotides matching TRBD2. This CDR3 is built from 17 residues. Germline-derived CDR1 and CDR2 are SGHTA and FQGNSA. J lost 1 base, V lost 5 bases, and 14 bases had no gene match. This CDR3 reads CASSPWVPSGVSYEQYF. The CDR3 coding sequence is TGTGCCAGCAGCCCATGGGTCCCTAGCGGAGTTTCCTACGAGCAGTACTTC.

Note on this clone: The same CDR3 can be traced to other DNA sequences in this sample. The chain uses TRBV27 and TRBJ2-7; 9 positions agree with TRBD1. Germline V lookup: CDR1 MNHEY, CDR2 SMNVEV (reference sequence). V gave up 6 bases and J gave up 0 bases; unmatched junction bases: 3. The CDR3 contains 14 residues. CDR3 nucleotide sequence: TGTGCCAGCAGAACGACAGGGGGCTCCTACGAGCAGTACTTC. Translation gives CASRTTGGSYEQYF.

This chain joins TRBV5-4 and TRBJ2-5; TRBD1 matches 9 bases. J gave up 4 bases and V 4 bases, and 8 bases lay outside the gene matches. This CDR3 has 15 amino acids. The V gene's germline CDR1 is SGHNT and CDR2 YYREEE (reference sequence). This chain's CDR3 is CASSGGQGWIETQYF. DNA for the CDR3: TGTGCCAGCAGCGGGGGACAGGGATGGATAGAGACCCAGTACTTC. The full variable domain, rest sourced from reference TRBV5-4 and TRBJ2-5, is ETGVTQSPTHLIKTRGQQVTLRCSSQSGHNTVSWYQQALGQGPQFIFQYYREEENGRGNFPPRFSGLQFPNYSSELNVNALELDDSALYLCASSGGQGWIETQYFGPGTRLLVL.

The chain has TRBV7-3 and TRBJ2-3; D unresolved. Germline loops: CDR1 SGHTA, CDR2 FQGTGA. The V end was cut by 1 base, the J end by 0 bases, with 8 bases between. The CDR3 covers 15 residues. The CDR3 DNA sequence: TGTGCCAGCAGCTTAAAATTCGGCAGCACAGATACGCAGTATTTT. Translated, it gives CASSLKFGSTDTQYF.

The CDR3 coding sequence is TGTGCCAGCAGTGAAGGGGGCGGTTATGGCTACACCTTC. Translation gives CASSEGGGYGYTF. The chain links TRBV25-1 to TRBJ1-2; tentatively, D is TRBD1 (6 bases). Trimming cost V 2 bases and J 5 bases, with 9 bases left between them. The germline CDR1 and CDR2 sequences are MGHDK and SYGVNS. This CDR3 is 13 amino acids long.

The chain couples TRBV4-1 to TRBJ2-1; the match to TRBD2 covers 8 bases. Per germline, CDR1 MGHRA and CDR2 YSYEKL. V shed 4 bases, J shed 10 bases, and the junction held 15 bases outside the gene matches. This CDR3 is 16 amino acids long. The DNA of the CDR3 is TGCGCCAGCAGCCGGGAGCCGGGACTAGGATCGGGGGAGCAGTTCTTC. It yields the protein CASSREPGLGSGEQFF.

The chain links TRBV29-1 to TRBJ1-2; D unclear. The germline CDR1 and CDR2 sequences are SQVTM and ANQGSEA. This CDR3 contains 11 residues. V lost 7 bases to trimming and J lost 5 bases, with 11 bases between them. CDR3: CSGRTEYGYTF. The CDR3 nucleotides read TGCAGCGGAAGGACGGAATATGGCTACACCTTC.

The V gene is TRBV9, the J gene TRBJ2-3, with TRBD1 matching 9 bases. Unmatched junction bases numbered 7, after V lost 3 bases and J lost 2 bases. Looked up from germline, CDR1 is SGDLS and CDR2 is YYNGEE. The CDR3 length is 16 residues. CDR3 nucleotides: TGTGCCAGCAGCGCCCCCGGGACAGGGTACACAGATACGCAGTATTTT. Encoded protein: CASSAPGTGYTDTQYF.

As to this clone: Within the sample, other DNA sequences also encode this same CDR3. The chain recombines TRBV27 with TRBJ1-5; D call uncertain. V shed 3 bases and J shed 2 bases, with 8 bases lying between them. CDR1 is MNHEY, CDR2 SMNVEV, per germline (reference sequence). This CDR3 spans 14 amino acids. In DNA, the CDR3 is TGTGCCAGCAGTTTGTTGGGAGGCAATCAGCCCCAGCATTTT. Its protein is CASSLLGGNQPQHF.

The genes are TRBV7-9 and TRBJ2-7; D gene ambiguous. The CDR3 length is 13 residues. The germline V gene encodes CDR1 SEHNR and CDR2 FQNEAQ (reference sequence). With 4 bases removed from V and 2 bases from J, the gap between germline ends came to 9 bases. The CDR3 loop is CASSSITTYEQYF. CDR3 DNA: TGTGCCAGCAGCTCCATTACAACCTACGAGCAGTACTTC.

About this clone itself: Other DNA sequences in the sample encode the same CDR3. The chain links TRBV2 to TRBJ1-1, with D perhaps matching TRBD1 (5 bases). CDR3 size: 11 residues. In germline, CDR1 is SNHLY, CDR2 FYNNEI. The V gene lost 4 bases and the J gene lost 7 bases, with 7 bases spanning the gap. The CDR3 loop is CASSGGSEAFF. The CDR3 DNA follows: TGTGCCAGCAGTGGGGGGAGTGAAGCTTTCTTT. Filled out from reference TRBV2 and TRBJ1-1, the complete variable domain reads EPEVTQTPSHQVTQMGQEVILRCVPISNHLYFYWYRQILGQKVEFLVSFYNNEISEKSEIFDDQFSVERPDGSNFTLKIRSTKLEDSAMYFCASSGGSEAFFGQGTRLTVV.